Below, 14 T cell receptor beta chains from the same sample are listed, as sequenced in a study of response to subunit inactivated influenza vaccine. MiXCR was run by TCRdb on the RT-PCR reads, yielding one entry per CDR3 protein. The sample lists 600,000 to 700,000 distinct CDR3 sequences, less than 15% seen once, with 7.5% to 8% in the top ten. The source was PBMCs from blood, collected approximately 15 days before vaccination. The receptors stem from a man aged 45-65 years who received an inactivated influenza vaccine.

The chain has TRBV2 and TRBJ2-1; 7 bases are a match to TRBD2. Germline values: CDR1 SNHLY, CDR2 FYNNEI. There are 15 residues in the CDR3. V lost 0 bases to trimming and J lost 8 bases; unmatched junction nucleotides: 7. The CDR3 DNA follows: TGTGCCAGCAGTGAAGCGGGAGGGCCTTACTATGAGCAGTTCTTC. Translating gives CASSEAGGPYYEQFF.

This chain connects TRBV28 to TRBJ1-2; maybe TRBD1 (5 bases). Trimming left V 6 bases short and J 2 bases short, with 13 bases between. The CDR3 sequence is 14 residues long. The germline gives CDR1 MDHEN, CDR2 SYDVKM. The CDR3 DNA is TGTGCCAGCAGGGGGCTCGGGAAGAACTATGGCTACACCTTC. Translating it yields CASRGLGKNYGYTF.

This clonotype was seen repeatedly, ten times or more. The V and J genes are TRBV12-3 or TRBV12-4 and TRBJ2-7, with 11 bases that match TRBD1. CDR3 length: 13 amino acids. Trimming cost V 6 bases and J 7 bases; bases outside gene matches: 5. The CDR3 DNA sequence: TGTGCCAGCAGCCCCGGGACAGGGGGGGAGCAGTACTTC. Amino acids: CASSPGTGGEQYF.

The rearrangement links TRBV9 to TRBJ2-2; TRBD2 might be the D (5 bases). The V gene lost 3 bases and the J gene lost 8 bases, with 17 bases spanning the gap. The CDR3 has 15 residues. Germline CDR1 SGDLS, CDR2 YYNGEE. The CDR3 region is CASSAWTGIGGELFF. The CDR3 DNA follows: TGTGCCAGCAGCGCCTGGACTGGGATCGGGGGGGAGCTGTTTTTT. Drawing the rest from reference TRBV9 and TRBJ2-2, the complete variable domain is DSGVTQTPKHLITATGQRVTLRCSPRSGDLSVYWYQQSLDQGLQFLIQYYNGEERAKGNILERFSAQQFPDLHSELNLSSLELGDSALYFCASSAWTGIGGELFFGEGSRLTVL.

This chain joins TRBV6-5 and TRBJ2-1; D unresolved. The germline V and J ends were trimmed by 3 bases and 9 bases, with 15 bases remaining between them. The CDR3 runs 14 residues. Germline-derived CDR1 and CDR2 are MNHEY and SVGAGI. This CDR3 reads CASSYLSWASEQFF. The CDR3 bases are TGTGCCAGCAGTTATCTCTCCTGGGCGAGTGAGCAGTTCTTC.

This clonotype was counted a few times. The genes are TRBV6-1 and TRBJ2-1, with D unresolved. The CDR3 contains 14 residues. The germline V gene has CDR1 MNHNS and CDR2 SASEGT. V was cut by 0 bases and J by 12 bases, with 15 bases left in between. CDR3 amino acids: CASSEASLSRGQFF. The CDR3, as DNA: TGTGCCAGCAGTGAAGCAAGTCTGAGCCGCGGGCAGTTCTTC.

This clonotype appeared a few times. V and J are TRBV20-1 and TRBJ2-5, with D possibly TRBD1 on 5 matching bases. Germline values: CDR1 DFQATT, CDR2 SNEGSKA (reference sequence). V was shortened by 3 bases and J by 5 bases, with 13 bases between the two germline ends. The CDR3 is made up of 13 amino acids. CDR3 amino acids: CSARGPGWETQYF. CDR3 sequence (DNA): TGCAGTGCTAGGGGGCCAGGGTGGGAGACCCAGTACTTC.

V and J are TRBV20-1 and TRBJ2-3; 12 bases are shared with TRBD2. V was clipped by 6 bases and J by 2 bases; unmatched bases: 6. The CDR3 spans 15 residues. Germline CDR1 and CDR2: DFQATT and SNEGSKA (reference sequence). The CDR3 coding sequence is TGCAGTGCGACAGGACTAGCGGGGACCACAGATACGCAGTATTTT. Amino acids: CSATGLAGTTDTQYF.

Concerning this clonotype: One end of the junction fails to match germline, which may point to a read error. This rearrangement joins TRBV3-1 to TRBJ2-2, with D possibly TRBD1 on 5 matching bases. Germline assignment: CDR1 LGHDT and CDR2 YNNKEL (reference sequence). This CDR3 has 14 amino acids. The CDR3 bases are TGTGCCAGCAGTCAAGGACCCAGGGCCGGGGAGCTGTTTTTT. Protein sequence: CASSQGPRAGELFF.

There are a few counts of this clonotype. This chain links TRBV28 with TRBJ2-5, with a possible D match to TRBD2 (6 bases). Germline values: CDR1 MDHEN, CDR2 SYDVKM. V shed 7 bases and J shed 4 bases, with 19 bases lying between them. The CDR3 is 15 amino acids. The CDR3 is CASTHRGRGRETQYF. DNA for the CDR3: TGTGCCAGCACACACCGGGGGAGAGGAAGAGAGACCCAGTACTTC.

This clonotype turned up a few times. This sequence joins TRBV3-1 and TRBJ1-3; D call uncertain. Germline-derived CDR1 and CDR2 are LGHDT and YNNKEL (reference sequence). V lost 6 bases to trimming and J lost 0 bases, with 9 bases between them. CDR3 size: 14 residues. CDR3 amino acids: CASSPGASGNTIYF. The CDR3 coding sequence is TGTGCCAGCAGTCCGGGAGCCTCTGGAAACACCATATATTTT.

The chain links TRBV20-1 to TRBJ2-5; D possibly corresponds to TRBD2 (5 bases). The CDR3 runs to 12 residues. V was pared by 7 bases and J by 3 bases, with 12 bases between. Germline CDR1 DFQATT, CDR2 SNEGSKA (reference sequence). The CDR3 reads CSVPFGEETQYF. CDR3 sequence (DNA): TGCAGTGTCCCGTTCGGGGAAGAGACCCAGTACTTC.

The chain uses TRBV24-1 and TRBJ1-2; 8 bases match TRBD1. V shed 6 bases, J shed 0 bases, and the junction held 11 bases outside the gene matches. CDR3 length equals 17 residues. CDR1 KGHDR and CDR2 SFDVKD come from the germline V gene. DNA for the CDR3: TGTGCCACCAGTCCGGCCGGGACAGGCGAAGCTAACTATGGCTACACCTTC. It translates to CATSPAGTGEANYGYTF.

This clonotype came up many times. The V gene is TRBV7-9, the J gene TRBJ1-4; D perhaps matches TRBD1 (5 bases). V was shortened by 6 bases and J by 2 bases, with 10 bases between the two germline ends. This CDR3 contains 14 residues. CDR1 and CDR2 (germline): SEHNR, FQNEAQ (reference sequence). CDR3 residues: CASRVGTTNEKLFF. The CDR3 DNA follows: TGTGCCAGCAGGGTGGGGACGACTAATGAAAAACTGTTTTTT.